Given below is one TCR beta chain in context. Study members were between roughly 18 and 100 years old and lived in around 24 US regions. Participants had their cohort set by participant-reported clinical history. Before being deemed recovered, Cohort 3 donors had two negative PCRs, clearance, or symptom resolution. CDR3 length: 15 amino acids. Germline CDR1 and CDR2: MDHEN and SYDVKM. The V and J ends lost 5 bases and 2 bases, in that order; junction bases with no gene match: 6. The data were taken from a study of blood T cell repertoires in COVID-19. About the study: In each case, the material was cDNA or gDNA derived from T cells, B-cell-depleted T cells, or PBMCs.

This table comes from immunoSEQ multiplex PCR, and its TCRdb copy is limited to in-frame clones, with some not included. This repertoire shows 200,000 to 300,000 clones, about nine tenths found once; its top ten account for 2.6%. The TCR comes from a woman between 18 and 29 years old who had recovered from COVID-19. The V gene is TRBV28, the J gene TRBJ2-7; 10 bases agree with TRBD1. The sequencing sample was made of PBMCs or T cells enriched from blood (not recorded which). The CDR3 DNA reads as TGTGCCAGCAGTCGAACCGGGACAGGGGCCTACGAGCAGTACTTC. It specifies CASSRTGTGAYEQYF.